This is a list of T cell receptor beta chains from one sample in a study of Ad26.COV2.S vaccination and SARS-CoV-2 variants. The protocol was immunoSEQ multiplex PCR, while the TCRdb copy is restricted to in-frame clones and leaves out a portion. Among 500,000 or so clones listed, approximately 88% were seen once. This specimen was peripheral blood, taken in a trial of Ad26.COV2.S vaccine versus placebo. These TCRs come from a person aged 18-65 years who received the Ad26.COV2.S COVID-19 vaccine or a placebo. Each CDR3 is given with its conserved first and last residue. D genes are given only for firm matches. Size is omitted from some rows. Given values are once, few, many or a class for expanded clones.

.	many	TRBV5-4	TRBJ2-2	TGTGCCAGTGGCGCGGAGGGAGGAACCGGGGAGCTGTTTTTT	CASGAEGGTGELFF
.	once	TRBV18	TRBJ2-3	TGTGCCAGCTCACCACCCCCCCGGCCTAGCACAGATACGCAGTATTTT	CASSPPPRPSTDTQYF
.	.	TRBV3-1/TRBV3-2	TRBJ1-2	TGTGCCAGCAGCCTCGGGCAAGGCTACACCTTC	CASSLGQGYTF
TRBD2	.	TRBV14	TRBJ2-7	TGTGCCAGCAGGAGCGGGGTCTCCTACGAGCAGTACTTC	CASRSGVSYEQYF
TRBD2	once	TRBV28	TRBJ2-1	TGTGCCAGCAGTTCACTTTGGCTAGCGGGATCCCCTAGCTCCTACAATGAGCAGTTCTTC	CASSSLWLAGSPSSYNEQFF
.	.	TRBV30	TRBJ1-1	TGTGCCTCCCCCCGGGCCGAGAGCACTGAAGCTTTCTTT	CASPRAESTEAFF
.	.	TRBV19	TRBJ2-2	TGTGCCAGTAGTATGGGGACGAAAAACGGGGAGCTGTTTTTT	CASSMGTKNGELFF
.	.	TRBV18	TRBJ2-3	TGTGCCAGCTCCCTGGCTCTGGATACGCAGTATTTT	CASSLALDTQYF
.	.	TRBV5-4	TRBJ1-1	TGTGCCAGCAGCTTGGACAGTCGGGATACAGGGGCTTTCTTT	CASSLDSRDTGAFF
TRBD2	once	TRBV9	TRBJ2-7	TGTGCCAGCAGCGTAGGGCTAGCGGGCTACGAGCAGTACTTC	CASSVGLAGYEQYF
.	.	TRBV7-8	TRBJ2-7	TGTGCCAGCAGCTTACGGCCGGACGGGGATGACGAGCAGTACTTC	CASSLRPDGDDEQYF
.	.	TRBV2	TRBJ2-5	TGTGCCAGCAGCGAAGGGCTCTCGGAGACCCAGTACTTC	CASSEGLSETQYF
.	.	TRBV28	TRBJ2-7	TGTGCCAGCAAGAGAGCGGGCCTGACGGGCGAGCAGTACTTC	CASKRAGLTGEQYF
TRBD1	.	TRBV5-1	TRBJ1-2	TGCGCCAGCAGCCTGACCGGGACAGGGGTAGATGGCTACACCTTC	CASSLTGTGVDGYTF
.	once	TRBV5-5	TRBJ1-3	TGTGCCAGCAGCGGAAGCTCTGGAAACACCATATATTTT	CASSGSSGNTIYF
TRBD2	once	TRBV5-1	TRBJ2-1	TGCGCCAGCAGCTCATCCACTAGCGGGAGCTCCCTCTCCTACAATGAGCAGTTCTTC	CASSSSTSGSSLSYNEQFF
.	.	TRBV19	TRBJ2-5	TGTGCCAGTAGCCTTGCCCAGCAAGAGACCCAGTACTTC	CASSLAQQETQYF
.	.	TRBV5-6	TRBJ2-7	TGTGCCAGCAGCTTATTTCGAAGCGCGGGCGAGCAGTACTTC	CASSLFRSAGEQYF
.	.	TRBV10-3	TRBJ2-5	TGTGCCGCCCGTGGCCCGGGAGAGACCCAGTACTTC	CAARGPGETQYF
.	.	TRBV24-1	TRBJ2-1	TGTGCCACCAGTGATTTGTGGGGGCTTGGCAATGAGCAGTTCTTC	CATSDLWGLGNEQFF
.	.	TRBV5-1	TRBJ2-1	TGCGCCAGCAGCTTGGGACCTAGTAATGAGCAGTTCTTC	CASSLGPSNEQFF
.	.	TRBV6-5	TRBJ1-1	TGTGCCAGCAGTTACTCGAGTAGAACGAACACTGAAGCTTTCTTT	CASSYSSRTNTEAFF
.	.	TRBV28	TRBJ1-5	TGTGCCAGCAGTCCACCCGGGGGGGGCCGTCAGCCCCAGCATTTT	CASSPPGGGRQPQHF
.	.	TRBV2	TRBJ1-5	TGTGCCAGCAGTGAAGGTGGTCGGCAGCCCCAGCATTTT	CASSEGGRQPQHF
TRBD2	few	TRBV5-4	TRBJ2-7	TGTGCCAGCAGTCCGTCTAGCGGGAGGGCGTCCGAGCAGTACTTC	CASSPSSGRASEQYF
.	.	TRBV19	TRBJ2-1	TGTGCCAGTAGTCACGAGAGACCCGCGAGCGAGCAGTTCTTC	CASSHERPASEQFF
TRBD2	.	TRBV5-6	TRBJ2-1	TGTGCCAGCAGCTTCCCGGGGACTAGCTCTGAGCAGTTCTTC	CASSFPGTSSEQFF
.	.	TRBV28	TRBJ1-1	TGTGCCAGCAGTTCTAGGGTGGGGGCTGAAGCTTTCTTT	CASSSRVGAEAFF
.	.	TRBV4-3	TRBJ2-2	TGCGCCAGCAGCGCCCGGTGGAGGAAGGCCGGGGAGCTGTTTTTT	CASSARWRKAGELFF
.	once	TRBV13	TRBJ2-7	TGTGCCAGCAGCTTAGGGGGGTCAGGCTACGAGCAGTACTTC	CASSLGGSGYEQYF
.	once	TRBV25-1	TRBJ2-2	TGTGCCAGCAGCAGGGAGAACACCGGGGAGCTGTTTTTT	CASSRENTGELFF
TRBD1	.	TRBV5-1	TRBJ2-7	TGCGCCAGCAGCTTACAACAGGGGGGATCCTACGAGCAGTACTTC	CASSLQQGGSYEQYF
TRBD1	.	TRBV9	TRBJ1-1	TGTGCCAGCAGCTTAACCGGGACAGGCTTTTCCACTGAAGCTTTCTTT	CASSLTGTGFSTEAFF
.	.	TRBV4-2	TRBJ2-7	TGTGCCAGCAGCCAAGATCATACGGGGCCCGAGGAGCAGTACTTC	CASSQDHTGPEEQYF
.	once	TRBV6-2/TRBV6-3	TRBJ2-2	TGTGCCAGCAGTCGGAGCTTTGCCGGGGAGCTGTTTTTT	CASSRSFAGELFF
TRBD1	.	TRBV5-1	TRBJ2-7	TGCGCCAGCAGCAGGACAGGGGAGGGCGAGCAGTACTTC	CASSRTGEGEQYF
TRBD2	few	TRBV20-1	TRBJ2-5	TGCAGTGCTAGTCCCAGCGGGATCGGGGAGACCCAGTACTTC	CSASPSGIGETQYF
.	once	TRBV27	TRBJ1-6	TGTGCCAGCAGTTTACGGGGGTATAATTCACCCCTCCACTTT	CASSLRGYNSPLHF
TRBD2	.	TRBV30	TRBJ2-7	TGTGCCTGGGGAGCGGGAGGTTTGTACGAGCAGTACTTC	CAWGAGGLYEQYF
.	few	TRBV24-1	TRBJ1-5	TGTGCCACCAGTGAGCGAGGGAATCAGCCCCAGCATTTT	CATSERGNQPQHF
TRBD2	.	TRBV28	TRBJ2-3	TGTGCCAGCAGTCCCCTGCGGGGGACGCAGTATTTT	CASSPLRGTQYF
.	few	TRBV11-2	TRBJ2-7	TGTGCCAGCAGCTTAGATTGGGGTTACGAGCAGTACTTC	CASSLDWGYEQYF
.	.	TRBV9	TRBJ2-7	TGTGCCAGCAGCGTAGGTGCGTTAAGCTCCTACGAGCAGTACTTC	CASSVGALSSYEQYF
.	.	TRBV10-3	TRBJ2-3	TGTGCCACCCAGAGGACAAGCACAGATACGCAGTATTTT	CATQRTSTDTQYF
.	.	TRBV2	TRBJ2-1	TGTGCCAGCAGGCACCCCTTCAGCAATGAGCAGTTCTTC	CASRHPFSNEQFF
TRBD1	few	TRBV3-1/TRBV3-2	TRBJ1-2	TGTGCCAGCAGCCAAGAGGGGCACAGGGGATTCTATGGCTACACCTTC	CASSQEGHRGFYGYTF
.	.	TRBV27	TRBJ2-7	TGTGCCAGCAGTTTATCGCGGGTCTCCTACGAGCAGTACTTC	CASSLSRVSYEQYF
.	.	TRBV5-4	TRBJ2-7	TGTGCCAGCAGCTTGACCCGGGATACCATTTACGAGCAGTACTTC	CASSLTRDTIYEQYF
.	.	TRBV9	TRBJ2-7	TGTGCCAGCAGCGTAGTTGCCCGGCCTACGCCCCCCTACGAGCAGTACTTC	CASSVVARPTPPYEQYF
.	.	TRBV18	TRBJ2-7	TGTGCCAGCTCACCTCAAAACAGGGAAGGGCAGTACTTC	CASSPQNREGQYF
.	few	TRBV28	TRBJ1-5	TGTGCCAGCAGTCCTCCTCTTCAGCCCCAGCATTTT	CASSPPLQPQHF
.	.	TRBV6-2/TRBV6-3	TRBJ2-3	TGTGCCAGCAGTTACTTAGGCAGGGACGGCGATACGCAGTATTTT	CASSYLGRDGDTQYF
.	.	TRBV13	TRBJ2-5	TGTGCCAGCAGCCGTCTCACCGGACAAGAGACCCAGTACTTC	CASSRLTGQETQYF
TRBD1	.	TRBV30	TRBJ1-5	TGTGCCTGGGGGGGACAGGGAAGGCAGCCCCAGCATTTT	CAWGGQGRQPQHF